One and the same sample provided the 20 T cell receptor beta chains below, sequenced in a study of blood T cell repertoires in COVID-19. Libraries were prepared by immunoSEQ multiplex PCR; TCRdb keeps only in-frame clonotypes and omits some of them. The sample shows around 190,000 clones, around 86% of them seen only once. Sequences were obtained from peripheral blood. These receptors came from a man in his forties or fifties with active or convalescent COVID-19.

This chain links TRBV7-9 with TRBJ1-1; a possible D gene is TRBD1 (5 bases). Germline values: CDR1 SEHNR, CDR2 FQNEAQ (reference sequence). This CDR3 region has 14 residues. Trimming removed 2 bases from V and 7 bases from J, with 14 bases in between. CDR3 DNA: TGTGCCAGCAGCTTAACGGGCGGAGGGGATGAAGCTTTCTTT. This codes for CASSLTGGGDEAFF.

V and J are TRBV27 and TRBJ2-2; 9 positions agree with TRBD1. Unmatched junction bases numbered 5, after V lost 1 base and J lost 2 bases. CDR1 and CDR2 (germline): MNHEY, SMNVEV (reference sequence). The CDR3 is 17 amino acids. The CDR3 spells CASSLFWGQGNTGELFF. CDR3 bases: TGTGCCAGCAGTTTATTCTGGGGACAGGGTAACACCGGGGAGCTGTTTTTT.

The chain couples TRBV30 to TRBJ1-1; no firm D call. This CDR3 region has 14 residues. Trimming pared 1 base from V and 6 bases from J, leaving 15 bases between. Germline assignment: CDR1 GTSNPN and CDR2 SVGIG (reference sequence). The CDR3 DNA reads TGTGCCTGGAGTGCCGGATATAGTCGGGCTGAAGCTTTCTTT. Translation: CAWSAGYSRAEAFF.

This chain joins TRBV6-5 and TRBJ2-2, with 7 bases aligning to TRBD2. CDR1 is MNHEY and CDR2 is SVGAGI in the germline V gene. This CDR3 is 10 amino acids long. CDR3 nucleotides: TGTGCAGCGGGAACCGGGGAGCTGTTTTTT. Its translation: CAAGTGELFF.

The chain carries TRBV28 and TRBJ2-1; the D gene is possibly TRBD1 (5 bases). The V end lost 5 bases, the J end lost 2 bases, and 10 bases lay between the germline ends. The CDR3 runs 14 residues. Germline CDR1 MDHEN, CDR2 SYDVKM. In nucleotides, the CDR3 is TGTGCCAGCAGTGAGCTAGGGGCCTACAATGAGCAGTTCTTC. Its translation is CASSELGAYNEQFF.

The chain recombines TRBV28 with TRBJ1-3; D perhaps matches TRBD1 (5 bases). Germline loops: CDR1 MDHEN, CDR2 SYDVKM. V lost 1 base and J 0 bases, leaving 7 bases between the germline ends. CDR3 size: 15 residues. CDR3 DNA sequence: TGTGCCAGCAGTTTATCGACAGCCTCTGGAAACACCATATATTTT. This gives the protein CASSLSTASGNTIYF.

The V and J genes are TRBV19 and TRBJ2-5; D perhaps matches TRBD2 (6 bases). The V end lost 6 bases, the J end lost 2 bases, and 19 bases lay between the germline ends. The germline V gene encodes CDR1 LNHDA and CDR2 SQIVND (reference sequence). The CDR3 extends over 16 amino acids. The CDR3 reads CASRGGRGANQETQYF. CDR3 sequence (DNA): TGTGCCAGTAGAGGAGGGCGCGGGGCGAATCAAGAGACCCAGTACTTC.

This chain connects TRBV18 to TRBJ1-4; D gene uncertain. CDR1 and CDR2 from the germline V gene are KGHSH and LQKENI. V lost 1 base, J lost 8 bases, and 8 bases lay in between. This CDR3 has 13 residues. The DNA for the CDR3 is TGTGCCAGCTCACCACTGAGGGAGGAAAAACTGTTTTTT. As protein: CASSPLREEKLFF.

The gene calls are TRBV5-6 and TRBJ1-3; D call uncertain. CDR1 and CDR2 from the germline V gene are SGHDT and YYEEEE. CDR3 length: 15 residues. V was shortened by 7 bases and J by 0 bases, with 14 bases between the two germline ends. CDR3 loop: CASPSGKTSGNTIYF. For the CDR3, the DNA is TGTGCCAGCCCTTCCGGGAAAACCTCTGGAAACACCATATATTTT. The whole variable domain, remainder taken from reference TRBV5-6 and TRBJ1-3, is DAGVTQSPTHLIKTRGQQVTLRCSPKSGHDTVSWYQQALGQGPQFIFQYYEEEERQRGNFPDRFSGHQFPNYSSELNVNALLLGDSALYLCASPSGKTSGNTIYFGEGSWLTVV.

The gene calls are TRBV6-2 or TRBV6-3 and TRBJ2-5; 8 nucleotides align to TRBD1. In germline, CDR1 is MNHEY, CDR2 SVGEGT. CDR3 size: 15 residues. V gave up 4 bases and J gave up 4 bases; unmatched junction bases: 8. The CDR3 spells CASSSSRGLGETQYF. For the CDR3, the DNA is TGTGCCAGCAGTTCATCCAGGGGGCTAGGAGAGACCCAGTACTTC.

The CDR3 protein is CASSQEAAMNTEAFF. The CDR3 bases are TGCGCCAGCAGCCAAGAGGCAGCGATGAACACTGAAGCTTTCTTT. The chain employs TRBV4-3 and TRBJ1-1, with no clear D. Germline CDR1 and CDR2: LGHNA and YSLEER. Trimming removed 0 bases from V and 0 bases from J, with 8 bases in between. The CDR3 contains 15 residues.

The chain combines TRBV6-2 or TRBV6-3 with TRBJ2-5; TRBD1 aligns across 8 bases. The V gene's germline CDR1 is MNHEY and CDR2 SVGEGT. With 6 bases clipped from V and 1 base from J, the junction kept 7 bases outside the gene matches. The CDR3 consists of 15 residues. As DNA, the CDR3 is TGTGCCAGCAGCACCAGGACAGGGAGCCAAGAGACCCAGTACTTC. It encodes CASSTRTGSQETQYF.

A few counts support this clone. This sequence joins TRBV3-1 (or the pseudogene TRBV3-2) and TRBJ2-6; D call uncertain. V was shortened by 0 bases and J by 0 bases, with 3 bases between the two germline ends. Germline loops: CDR1 LGHDT, CDR2 YNNKEL (reference sequence). This CDR3 has 15 amino acids. CDR3 protein: CASSQDSSGANVLTF. CDR3 in DNA: TGTGCCAGCAGCCAAGACAGCTCTGGGGCCAACGTCCTGACTTTC.

The chain employs TRBV12-3 or TRBV12-4 and TRBJ2-1, with D unclear. V gave up 5 bases and J gave up 12 bases, with 14 bases separating them. The CDR3 consists of 12 residues. In DNA, the CDR3 is TGTGCCAGCAGTCCCGACCCCCTAGGGCAGTTCTTC. The encoded protein is CASSPDPLGQFF.

The V gene is TRBV19, the J gene TRBJ2-1; 9 bases match TRBD2. Per germline, CDR1 LNHDA and CDR2 SQIVND (reference sequence). The CDR3 extends over 16 amino acids. V lost 4 bases and J lost 13; bases outside the gene matches: 17. The CDR3 nucleotides are TGTGCCAGTAGTACCATTTCGTTGGCTAGCGGGGTCCATCAGTTCTTC. Translating it yields CASSTISLASGVHQFF.

The chain combines TRBV7-9 with TRBJ1-1, with TRBD1 as a possible D gene (5 bases). V was shortened by 2 bases and J by 8 bases, with 15 bases between the two germline ends. This CDR3 has 14 amino acids. Germline CDR1 reads SEHNR; CDR2 reads FQNEAQ (reference sequence). For the CDR3, the DNA is TGTGCCAGCAGCTTATCTATAGGGGCAGGGGAAGCTTTCTTT. This sequence encodes CASSLSIGAGEAFF.

This rearrangement joins TRBV6-5 to TRBJ1-5, with 10 bases lining up with TRBD1. The CDR3 totals 14 residues. Germline CDR1 reads MNHEY; CDR2 reads SVGAGI. Trimming cost V 6 bases and J 3 bases; bases outside gene matches: 2. CDR3: CASRGTGANQPQHF. In DNA, the CDR3 is TGTGCCAGCAGGGGGACAGGGGCCAATCAGCCCCAGCATTTT.

This chain joins TRBV7-3 and TRBJ1-5; D gene unclear. The V gene lost 4 bases and the J gene lost 4 bases, with 14 bases spanning the gap. The CDR3 has 15 residues. Germline lookup yields CDR1 SGHTA and CDR2 FQGTGA. CDR3 sequence reads: CASSSRVTLNQPQHF. CDR3 in DNA: TGTGCCAGCAGCTCCCGGGTAACTTTAAATCAGCCCCAGCATTTT. Filled out from reference TRBV7-3 and TRBJ1-5, the complete variable domain reads GAGVSQTPSNKVTEKGKYVELRCDPISGHTALYWYRQSLGQGPEFLIYFQGTGAADDSGLPNDRFFAVRPEGSVSTLKIQRTERGDSAVYLCASSSRVTLNQPQHFGDGTRLSIL.

V and J are TRBV3-1 (or the pseudogene TRBV3-2) and TRBJ2-7; D unresolved. Germline V gene sequence: CDR1 LGHDT, CDR2 YNNKEL (reference sequence). The CDR3 has 13 residues. The V end lost 2 bases, the J end lost 0 bases, and 5 bases lay between the germline ends. For the CDR3, the DNA is TGTGCCAGCAGCCAATTCAGCTCCTACGAGCAGTACTTC. Protein sequence: CASSQFSSYEQYF.

The rearrangement joins TRBV6-2 or TRBV6-3 to TRBJ1-2, with a tentative D call TRBD1 (6 bases). The V gene's germline CDR1 is MNHEY and CDR2 SVGEGT. The CDR3 totals 13 residues. Deletions cut 4 bases from V and 8 bases from J, with 14 bases between. The CDR3 DNA follows: TGTGCCAGCAGTTTCGGACAGTCCTCCGGCTACACCTTC. This gives the protein CASSFGQSSGYTF.